This TCR beta chain was sequenced for a study of healthy donors' naive CD4 and CD8 T cells. The CDR3 covers 12 residues. The V gene lost 6 bases and the J gene lost 6 bases, with 11 bases spanning the gap. Each TCR library used 450 to 600 ng of total RNA and a linear amplification protocol. TCRdb passed the reads through MiXCR, listing each CDR3 protein once. The sample includes 150,000 to 200,000 distinct CDR3 sequences, 65% to 80% seen only once; the top ten take more than 2%. The chain has TRBV12-3 or TRBV12-4 and TRBJ1-1, with D possibly being TRBD1 (6 bases). The source is a pool of human donors in good health; the sample pools cells from several healthy donors. Sequences were obtained from naive CD4+ and CD8+ T cells sorted from blood, pooled from several donors. CDR3 bases: TGTGCCAGCAGCTCCAGGGGCCCTGAAGCTTTCTTT. It translates to CASSSRGPEAFF.